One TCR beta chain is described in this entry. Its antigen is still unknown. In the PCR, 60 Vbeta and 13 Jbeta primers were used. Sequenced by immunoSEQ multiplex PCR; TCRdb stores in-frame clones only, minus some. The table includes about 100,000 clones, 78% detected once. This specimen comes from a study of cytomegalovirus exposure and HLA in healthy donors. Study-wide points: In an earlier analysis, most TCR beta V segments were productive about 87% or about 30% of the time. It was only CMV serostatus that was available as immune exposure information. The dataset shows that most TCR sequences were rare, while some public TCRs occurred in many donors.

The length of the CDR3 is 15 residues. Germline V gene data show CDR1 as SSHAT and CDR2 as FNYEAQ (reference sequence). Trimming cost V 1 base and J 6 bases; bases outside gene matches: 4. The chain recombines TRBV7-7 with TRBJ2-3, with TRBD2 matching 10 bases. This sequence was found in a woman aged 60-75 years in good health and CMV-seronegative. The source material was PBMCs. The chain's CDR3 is CASSLGTSGGDTQYF. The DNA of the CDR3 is TGTGCCAGCAGCTTAGGGACTAGCGGAGGTGATACGCAGTATTTT.